These 15 T cell receptor beta chains were all obtained from the same sample, sequenced in a study of blood T cell repertoires in COVID-19. Method: immunoSEQ multiplex PCR; TCRdb's copy keeps in-frame clones and lacks some. The sample includes tens of thousands of clones, approximately 86% seen only once; the top ten take 15% to 20%. Sequencing was carried out using peripheral blood. Every receptor here comes from a middle-aged man with COVID-19, enrolled during active disease.

The chain combines TRBV11-2 with TRBJ2-7; D remains ambiguous. This CDR3 region has 13 residues. Trimming took 5 bases from V and 1 from J, leaving 9 bases between them. Germline CDR1 is SGHAT and CDR2 is FQNNGV. For the CDR3, the DNA is TGTGCCAGCAGCCTACACAGATCCTACGAGCAGTACTTC. Protein product: CASSLHRSYEQYF.

The gene calls are TRBV2 and TRBJ2-1; 11 positions match TRBD2. CDR1 and CDR2 from the germline V gene are SNHLY and FYNNEI. The CDR3 is 12 amino acids. V lost 6 bases and J lost 15; bases outside the gene matches: 7. CDR3 region: CASSETSGASFF. In DNA form, the CDR3 reads TGTGCCAGCAGCGAGACTAGCGGGGCCTCGTTCTTC.

The rearrangement joins TRBV2 to TRBJ1-1, with 7 bases aligning to TRBD1. In germline, CDR1 is SNHLY, CDR2 FYNNEI. The CDR3 runs 14 residues. V was clipped by 4 bases and J by 5 bases; unmatched bases: 7. CDR3 sequence: CASSGRGRRTEAFF. CDR3 coding DNA: TGTGCCAGCAGTGGAAGGGGGCGAAGAACTGAAGCTTTCTTT. Based on the CDR3 plus reference TRBV2 and TRBJ1-1, the full variable domain is EPEVTQTPSHQVTQMGQEVILRCVPISNHLYFYWYRQILGQKVEFLVSFYNNEISEKSEIFDDQFSVERPDGSNFTLKIRSTKLEDSAMYFCASSGRGRRTEAFFGQGTRLTVV.

To note about this clone: The DNA is omitted, as the CDR3 cannot be located on it reliably, and the CDR3 follows TCRdb's listing. The chain recombines TRBV6-5 with TRBJ1-2. The germline gives CDR1 MNHEY, CDR2 SVGAGI. The CDR3 region is 14 residues in length, termini included. CDR3 protein: CASSYFGQGRGYTF.

Notes on this clone: The same CDR3 arises from other DNA sequences in this sample as well. The chain uses TRBV12-3 or TRBV12-4 and TRBJ1-4; unclear D gene. The CDR3 covers 11 residues. Trimming removed 5 bases at V and 4 bases at J, with 2 bases between. CDR3 DNA: TGTGCCAGCAGTCTTAATGAAAAACTGTTTTTT. Translating it yields CASSLNEKLFF.

This rearrangement joins TRBV7-9 to TRBJ1-1; 8 bases align to TRBD1. The length of the CDR3 is 13 residues. Germline trimming cut 6 bases from V and 4 bases from J; bases unmatched to any gene: 4. Germline lookup yields CDR1 SEHNR and CDR2 FQNEAQ (reference sequence). The CDR3 coding sequence is TGTGCCAGCAGAAGACAGGGGTCCACTGAAGCTTTCTTT. Its protein product is CASRRQGSTEAFF.

V is TRBV7-9 and J is TRBJ1-2; 8 bases agree with TRBD1. V shed 5 bases, J shed 6 bases, and the junction held 11 bases outside the gene matches. There are 15 residues in the CDR3. From germline, CDR1 is SEHNR and CDR2 FQNEAQ (reference sequence). The CDR3 nucleotides read TGTGCCAGCAGCGTACCTCAGGGGGCAAAAGATGGCTACACCTTC. This translates into CASSVPQGAKDGYTF.

V gene TRBV19 combines with J gene TRBJ2-7; tentative D call: TRBD1 (6 bases). Trimming shortened V by 6 bases and J by 3 bases, and 12 bases separated the two germline ends. Germline CDR1 LNHDA, CDR2 SQIVND (reference sequence). The CDR3 spans 13 residues. Written as DNA, the CDR3 is TGTGCCAGTAGCGTAAGGGGGAACTACGAGCAGTACTTC. Protein sequence: CASSVRGNYEQYF. The variable domain in full, with the rest retrieved from reference TRBV19 and TRBJ2-7, is DGGITQSPKYLFRKEGQNVTLSCEQNLNHDAMYWYRQDPGQGLRLIYYSQIVNDFQKGDIAEGYSVSREKKESFPLTVTSAQKNPTAFYLCASSVRGNYEQYFGPGTRLTVT.

The chain employs TRBV7-8 and TRBJ2-5, with D possibly matching TRBD1 (5 bases). Germline V gives CDR1 SGHVS, CDR2 FQNEAQ. This CDR3 is built from 13 residues. Trimming stripped 8 bases from V and 0 bases from J, with 10 bases between. CDR3 region: CASATEYQETQYF. CDR3 DNA sequence: TGTGCCAGCGCGACAGAGTACCAAGAGACCCAGTACTTC. The whole variable domain, filled in from reference TRBV7-8 and TRBJ2-5, reads GAGVSQSPRYKVAKRGQDVALRCDPISGHVSLFWYQQALGQGPEFLTYFQNEAQLDKSGLPSDRFFAERPEGSVSTLKIQRTQQEDSAVYLCASATEYQETQYFGPGTRLLVL.

This rearrangement joins TRBV29-1 to TRBJ2-5; 8 bases are a match to TRBD2. V was clipped by 6 bases and J by 3 bases; unmatched bases: 9. The CDR3 sequence is 14 residues long. Germline-derived CDR1 and CDR2 are SQVTM and ANQGSEA. The CDR3 protein is CSVVGTGGEETQYF. The DNA of the CDR3 is TGCAGCGTCGTAGGGACGGGAGGGGAAGAGACCCAGTACTTC.

V usage is TRBV28 and J usage is TRBJ1-5; D gene ambiguous. This CDR3 contains 17 residues. Trimming stripped 1 base from V and 0 bases from J, with 13 bases between. The germline V gene has CDR1 MDHEN and CDR2 SYDVKM. The CDR3 DNA reads TGTGCCAGCAGTTTATCCCTAGTTGATGATAGCAATCAGCCCCAGCATTTT. It is translated as CASSLSLVDDSNQPQHF.

The gene calls are TRBV5-1 and TRBJ2-3, with 8 bases fitting TRBD2. Unmatched junction bases numbered 7, after V lost 7 bases and J lost 3 bases. Germline V gene data show CDR1 as SGHRS and CDR2 as YFSETQ. CDR3 length equals 14 residues. This CDR3 is CASGRRGETDTQYF. CDR3 coding DNA: TGCGCCAGCGGTCGGCGGGGGGAAACAGATACGCAGTATTTT. The complete variable domain, with remaining parts taken from reference TRBV5-1 and TRBJ2-3, reads KAGVTQTPRYLIKTRGQQVTLSCSPISGHRSVSWYQQTPGQGLQFLFEYFSETQRNKGNFPGRFSGRQFSNSRSEMNVSTLELGDSALYLCASGRRGETDTQYFGPGTRLTVL.

This clone has only one observation. The chain uses TRBV5-1 and TRBJ2-1, with 8 bases fitting TRBD2. CDR3 length: 15 amino acids. The V and J ends lost 4 bases and 2 bases, in that order; junction bases with no gene match: 5. In germline, CDR1 is SGHRS, CDR2 YFSETQ. The DNA of the CDR3 is TGCGCCAGCAGCCGAATAGCGGGGACCTACAATGAGCAGTTCTTC. Its translation is CASSRIAGTYNEQFF.

CDR3 nucleotide sequence: TGTGCCAGCTGGGACAGGGGGGGATCCGAGCAGTACTTC. This gives the protein CASWDRGGSEQYF. The gene calls are TRBV28 and TRBJ2-7; 11 bases align to TRBD1. Germline V CDR1 and CDR2: MDHEN, SYDVKM. The ends lost 8 bases at V and 6 bases at J; junction bases unmatched: 6. This CDR3 region has 13 residues.

The chain couples TRBV19 to TRBJ2-5; no clear D gene. The CDR3 extends over 14 amino acids. Trimming left V 1 base short and J 0 bases short, with 6 bases between. CDR1 is LNHDA, CDR2 SQIVND, per germline (reference sequence). CDR3 bases: TGTGCCAGTAGTATAGGGCCAGACCAAGAGACCCAGTACTTC. As protein: CASSIGPDQETQYF.